This record looks at one T cell receptor (beta chain) sequence and its context. This entry is derived from a study of shared clonotypes between healthy human individuals. In the authors' methods: ImmunoSEQ only sent back junction sequences with no quality scores, so filtering was done differently. Libraries were prepared by immunoSEQ multiplex PCR; TCRdb keeps only in-frame clonotypes and omits some of them. The DNA gave D and trimming, while V, J and clone size come from that table. This sample has more than 1,200,000 clones; just under 99% occur once, and the top ten carry approximately 0.38%. V dropped 5 bases and J dropped 6 bases, with 16 bases sitting between them. CDR1 is MDHEN, CDR2 SYDVKM, per germline. This CDR3 has 14 amino acids.

The TCR originated in a man aged 25-40 years in good health. Sequenced input: naive CD4+ T cells sorted from blood. Noted subset: CD45RA+ positively selected. The gene calls are TRBV28 and TRBJ1-1; D is ambiguous. The CDR3 loop reads CASSPDGVGPEAFF. CDR3 coding DNA: TGTGCCAGCAGTCCGGACGGGGTAGGACCTGAAGCTTTCTTT.